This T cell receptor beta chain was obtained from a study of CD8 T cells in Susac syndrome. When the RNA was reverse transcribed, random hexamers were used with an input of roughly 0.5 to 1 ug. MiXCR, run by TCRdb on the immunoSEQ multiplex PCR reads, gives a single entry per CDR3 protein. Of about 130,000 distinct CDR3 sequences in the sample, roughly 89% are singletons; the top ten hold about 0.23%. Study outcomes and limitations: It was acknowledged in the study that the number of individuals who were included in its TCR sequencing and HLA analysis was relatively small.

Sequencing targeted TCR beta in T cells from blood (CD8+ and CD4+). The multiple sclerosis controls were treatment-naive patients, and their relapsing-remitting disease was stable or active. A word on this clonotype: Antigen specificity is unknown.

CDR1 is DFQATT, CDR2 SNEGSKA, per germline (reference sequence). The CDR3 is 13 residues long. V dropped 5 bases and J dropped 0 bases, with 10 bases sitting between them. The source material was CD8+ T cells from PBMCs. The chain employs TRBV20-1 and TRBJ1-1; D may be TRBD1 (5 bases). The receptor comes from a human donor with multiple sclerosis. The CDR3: CSAPWGMNTEAFF. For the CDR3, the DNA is TGCAGTGCTCCCTGGGGCATGAACACTGAAGCTTTCTTT.